The entry below describes one T cell receptor beta chain. Its antigen specificity is not known. The germline gene is not matched at one end of the junction; a read error may be the cause. The record originates from a study of blood T cells in healthy people across ages (dated by TCRdb to the mid-2010s). Regarding the study in general: In model experiments, template switching captured about one uniquely barcoded TCR beta cDNA molecule for every two T cells. Four age groups were formed from the donors: young (average approximately 15 years), middle-aged (around 39), aged (around 62) and long-lived (82). For two donors (one aged 18 to 29 and one aged 80 or older), the study analyzed two additional independent replicas of 1 million unique cDNA reads from the same blood draw. To track age-related changes in TCR beta repertoire diversity, the study relied on deep sequencing normalized with unique cDNA molecular identifiers. To avoid experimental bias, donors of different ages were randomly spread across the sequencing lanes.

The donors were a few dozen Caucasian individuals from Russia, aged 6 to 90 years, who were systemically healthy. Each donor gave 8 to 10 milliliters of peripheral blood, collected into EDTA-treated Vacutainer tubes. Ficoll-Paque density-gradient centrifugation was used to isolate PBMCs, with at least 7 million obtained per sample. Total RNA, at least 5 micrograms per sample, was extracted from PBMCs with Trizol reagent. The percentages of naive CD45RAhigh/CD27high T cells were determined by flow cytometry on a PBMC aliquot from every donor. Broad study findings and their caveats: Total diversity estimates from one million sequenced T cells were considered lower bounds and underestimates. As age increased, observed TCR beta diversity per million T cells dropped in a roughly linear way, and a significant reduction was already evident by age roughly 40. Compared with the aged group, the long-lived group had more naive CD4+ T cells, fewer expanded clones and increased TCR diversity, suggesting age selection. Conclusive comparison of naive and antigen-experienced compartments was prevented by the profiling of bulk unsorted PBMCs. Donor CMV infection status was unknown, potentially confounding age-related changes in expanded clonotypes. A strong correlation was found between observed TCR beta diversity and the percentage of naive T cells measured by flow cytometry.

In the germline V gene, CDR1 corresponds to SQVTM and CDR2 to ANQGSEA. The CDR3 runs 14 residues from the cysteine to the phenylalanine. The CDR3 DNA has 42 bases and is translated from base 1. Libraries were prepared through 5' RACE. These reads were obtained on an Illumina HiSeq 2500. The second PCR ran for roughly 7 to 11 cycles and used a J-beta primer mix along with a sample-barcoded 5' primer. A unique molecular identifier was introduced onto each TCR beta cDNA molecule by a template-switch 5' adaptor carrying 12 random nucleotides. Each sample yielded at least 2.5 million CDR3-containing paired-end reads. First-strand cDNA was synthesized from all RNA with the Mint cDNA synthesis kit, primed by a TRBC-specific oligonucleotide. Following uracil-DNA glycosylase treatment, a first 18-cycle PCR with universal primers M1SS and BC2_uni_R was performed on all cDNA. Concerning the study's data processing: For normalization, 1 million high-quality reads, each with a distinct molecular identifier, were randomly selected from each sample. Instead of being binned into consensus sequences, reads with shared molecular identifiers were discarded. CDR3 identification, clonotype clustering and error correction used MiTCR with a Q25 quality threshold and the strictest error-elimination algorithm. A nonparametric unseen species model using Euler transformation provided a lower-bound estimate of total TCR beta diversity. TCRdb itself trimmed the public reads at Q25 with fastp, ran MiXCR and retained productive beta chains. For every CDR3 protein sequence, its rows merge into one entry that carries the most common genes and DNA. The V and J calls reflect TCRdb's pipeline rather than the authors' work. The sample includes 590,000 or so distinct CDR3 sequences, with roughly 30% observed a single time. Clones ranked in the top ten supply 15% to 17% of the sample.

The chain employs TRBV29-1 and TRBJ2-1, and 11 junction bases match TRBD2. The sequence came from a woman of 80 years or more in good health. The sample taken for sequencing was blood. The sequenced DNA is TGCAGCGTTGAAGTAGCGGGGGGGCGCAATGCGCAGTTCTTC. This sequence encodes CSVEVAGGRNAQFF.